This TCR beta chain was sequenced in a study of shared clonotypes between healthy human individuals. Study results and limitations: Limitation of the genetic and exposure-history diversity represented came from the few donors.

Unsorted samples relied on roughly 99 million PBMCs, which served as the source of genomic DNA. The assay ran at deep level. The data were produced by immunoSEQ multiplex PCR, yet TCRdb's version contains in-frame clones alone and is incomplete. Among 450,000 or so clones listed, 60% to 80% were seen once. This clone has a handful of counts. What it binds is unknown. The CDR3 loop spans 14 amino acids. Germline CDR1 and CDR2: SGHTA and FQGNSA. Trimming cost V 5 bases and J 2 bases; bases outside gene matches: 3. This TCR derives from a woman in her 40s in good health. Some clones in this sample may be carry-over from other donors' samples. The rearrangement links TRBV7-2 to TRBJ2-7; 10 bases match TRBD2. The sequencing input was PBMCs. CDR3 sequence reads: CASSGTSGAYEQYF. CDR3 DNA: TGTGCCAGCAGCGGTACTAGCGGGGCCTACGAGCAGTACTTC.